This T cell receptor (beta chain) was sequenced during a study of T cell clonotyping in hematopoietic cell transplantation. The study's findings and limits: Recipient TCR diversity dropped after transplant; expanded clonotypes rose from day 30 to 180.

For this clone: Its antigen is currently unknown.

Trimming took 2 bases from V and 7 from J; bases not matched to a gene: 10. The CDR3 totals 16 residues. CDR1 is LNHDA, CDR2 SQIVND, per germline (reference sequence). Produced via immunoSEQ multiplex PCR; TCRdb's table is partial and in-frame only. The sample contains about 44,000 clones, roughly 92% of which appear only once. This TCR was recovered from a woman in her fifties or sixties in good health. Some clones in this sample may be carry-over from other donors' samples. Sequenced sample: peripheral blood mononuclear cells. The gene calls are TRBV19 and TRBJ2-1, with 8 bases lining up with TRBD1. The CDR3: CASSIQGGQGRNEQFF. Here the CDR3 DNA reads TGTGCCAGTAGTATACAAGGAGGACAGGGTAGGAATGAGCAGTTCTTC. The full variable domain, with the rest looked up from reference TRBV19 and TRBJ2-1, is DGGITQSPKYLFRKEGQNVTLSCEQNLNHDAMYWYRQDPGQGLRLIYYSQIVNDFQKGDIAEGYSVSREKKESFPLTVTSAQKNPTAFYLCASSIQGGQGRNEQFFGPGTRLTVL.